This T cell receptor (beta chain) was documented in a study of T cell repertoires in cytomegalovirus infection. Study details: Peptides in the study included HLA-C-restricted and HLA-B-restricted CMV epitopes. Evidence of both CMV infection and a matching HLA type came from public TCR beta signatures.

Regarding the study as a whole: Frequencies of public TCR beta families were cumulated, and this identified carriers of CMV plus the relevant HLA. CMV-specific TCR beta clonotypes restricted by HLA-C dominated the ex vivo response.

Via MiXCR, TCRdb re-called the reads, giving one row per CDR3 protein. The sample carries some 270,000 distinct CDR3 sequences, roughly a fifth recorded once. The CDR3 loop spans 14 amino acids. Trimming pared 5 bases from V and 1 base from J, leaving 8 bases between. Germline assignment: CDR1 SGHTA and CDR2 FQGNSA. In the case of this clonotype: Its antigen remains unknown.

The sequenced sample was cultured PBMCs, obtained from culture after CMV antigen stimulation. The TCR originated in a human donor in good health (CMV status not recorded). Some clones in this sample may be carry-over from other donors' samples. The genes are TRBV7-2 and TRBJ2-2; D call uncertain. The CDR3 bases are TGTGCCAGCAGCCCTTTTCGGAACACCGGGGAGCTGTTTTTT. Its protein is CASSPFRNTGELFF.